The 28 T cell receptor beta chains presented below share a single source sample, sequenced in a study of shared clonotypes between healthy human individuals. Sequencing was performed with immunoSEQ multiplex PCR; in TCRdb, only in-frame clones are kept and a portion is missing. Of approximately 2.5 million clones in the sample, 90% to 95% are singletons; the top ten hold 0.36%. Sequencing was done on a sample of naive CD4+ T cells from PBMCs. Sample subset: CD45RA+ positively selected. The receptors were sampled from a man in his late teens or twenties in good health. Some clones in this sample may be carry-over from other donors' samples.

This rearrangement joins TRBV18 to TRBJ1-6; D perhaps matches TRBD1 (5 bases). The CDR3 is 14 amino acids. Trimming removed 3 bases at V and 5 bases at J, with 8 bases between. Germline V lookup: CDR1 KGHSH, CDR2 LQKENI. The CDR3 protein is CASSPGPNNSPLHF. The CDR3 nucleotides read TGTGCCAGCTCACCGGGACCGAATAATTCACCCCTCCACTTT.

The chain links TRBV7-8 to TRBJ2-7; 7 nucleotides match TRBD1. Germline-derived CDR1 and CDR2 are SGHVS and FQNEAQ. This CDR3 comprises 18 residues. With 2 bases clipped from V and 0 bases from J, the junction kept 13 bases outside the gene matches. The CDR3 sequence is CASSLRGWRQGSSYEQYF. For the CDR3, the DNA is TGTGCCAGCAGCTTAAGGGGATGGAGACAGGGCAGCTCCTACGAGCAGTACTTC.

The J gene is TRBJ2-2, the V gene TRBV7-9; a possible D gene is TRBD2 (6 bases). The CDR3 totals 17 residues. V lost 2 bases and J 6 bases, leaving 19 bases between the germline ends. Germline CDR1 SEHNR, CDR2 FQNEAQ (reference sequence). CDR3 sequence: CASSLRGGARSPGELFF. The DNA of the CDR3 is TGTGCCAGCAGCTTAAGGGGCGGGGCCCGGTCTCCCGGGGAGCTGTTTTTT.

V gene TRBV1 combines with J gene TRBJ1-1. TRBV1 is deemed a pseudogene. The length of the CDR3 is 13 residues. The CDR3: CTSSQRPGDEAFF. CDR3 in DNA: TGCACCAGCAGCCAACGACCGGGAGATGAAGCTTTCTTT.

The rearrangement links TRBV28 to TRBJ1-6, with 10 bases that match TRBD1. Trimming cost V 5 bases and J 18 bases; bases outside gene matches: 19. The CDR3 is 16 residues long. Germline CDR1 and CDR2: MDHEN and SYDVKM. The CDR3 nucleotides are TGTGCCAGCAGTCTGCAACCAGGGACAGGGGAAGTAAAGCCCCACTTT. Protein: CASSLQPGTGEVKPHF. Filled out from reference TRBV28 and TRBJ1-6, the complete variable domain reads DVKVTQSSRYLVKRTGEKVFLECVQDMDHENMFWYRQDPGLGLRLIYFSYDVKMKEKGDIPEGYSVSREKKERFSLILESASTNQTSMYLCASSLQPGTGEVKPHFGNGTRLTVT.

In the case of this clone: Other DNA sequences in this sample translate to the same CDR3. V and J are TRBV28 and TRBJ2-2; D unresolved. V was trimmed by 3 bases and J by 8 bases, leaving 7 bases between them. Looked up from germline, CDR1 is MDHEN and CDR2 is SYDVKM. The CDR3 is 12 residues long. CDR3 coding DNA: TGTGCCAGCAGTTTGGGCCCGGGGGAGCTGTTTTTT. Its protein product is CASSLGPGELFF.

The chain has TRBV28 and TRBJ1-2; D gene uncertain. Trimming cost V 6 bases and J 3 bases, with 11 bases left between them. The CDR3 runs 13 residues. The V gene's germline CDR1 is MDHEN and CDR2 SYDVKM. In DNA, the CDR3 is TGTGCCAGCAGCACGGGAGATTACTATGGCTACACCTTC. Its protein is CASSTGDYYGYTF.

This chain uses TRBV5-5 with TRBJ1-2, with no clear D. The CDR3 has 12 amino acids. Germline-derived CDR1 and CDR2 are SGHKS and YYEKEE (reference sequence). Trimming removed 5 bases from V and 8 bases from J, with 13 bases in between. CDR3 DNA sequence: TGTGCCAGCAGTTTCGGACCCGGGGGCTACACCTTC. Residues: CASSFGPGGYTF.

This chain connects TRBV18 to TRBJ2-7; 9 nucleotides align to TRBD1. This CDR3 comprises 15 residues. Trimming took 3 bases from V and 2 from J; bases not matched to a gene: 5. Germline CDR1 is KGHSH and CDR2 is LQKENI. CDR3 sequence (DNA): TGTGCCAGCTCACCCGGGACAGGGAAAACCTACGAGCAGTACTTC. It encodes CASSPGTGKTYEQYF.

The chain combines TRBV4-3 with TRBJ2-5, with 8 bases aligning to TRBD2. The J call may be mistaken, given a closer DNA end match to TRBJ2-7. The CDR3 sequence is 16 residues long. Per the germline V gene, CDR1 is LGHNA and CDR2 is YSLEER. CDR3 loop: CASSQDHSGKTYEQYF. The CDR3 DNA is TGCGCCAGCAGCCAAGATCATAGCGGGAAGACCTACGAGCAGTACTTC.

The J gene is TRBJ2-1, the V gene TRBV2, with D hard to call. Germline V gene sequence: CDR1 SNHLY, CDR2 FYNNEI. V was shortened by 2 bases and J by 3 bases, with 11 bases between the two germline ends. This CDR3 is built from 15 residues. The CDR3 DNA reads TGTGCCAGCAGTGAACGTCTCCCAGACTACAATGAGCAGTTCTTC. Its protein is CASSERLPDYNEQFF. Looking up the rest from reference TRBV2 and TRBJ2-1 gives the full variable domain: EPEVTQTPSHQVTQMGQEVILRCVPISNHLYFYWYRQILGQKVEFLVSFYNNEISEKSEIFDDQFSVERPDGSNFTLKIRSTKLEDSAMYFCASSERLPDYNEQFFGPGTRLTVL.

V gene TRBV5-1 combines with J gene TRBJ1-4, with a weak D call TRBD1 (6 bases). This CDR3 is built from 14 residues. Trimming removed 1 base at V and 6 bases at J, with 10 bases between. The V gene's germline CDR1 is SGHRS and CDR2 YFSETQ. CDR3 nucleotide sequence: TGCGCCAGCAGCTTGAGGGGGGGATATGAAAAACTGTTTTTT. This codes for CASSLRGGYEKLFF.

The CDR3 sequence is CASSKGALTGYNEQFF. Written as DNA, the CDR3 is TGTGCCAGCAGCAAAGGAGCCCTGACAGGTTACAATGAGCAGTTCTTC. The rearrangement joins TRBV21-1 to TRBJ2-1; TRBD1, the table's D call, was not compared with the DNA. TRBV21-1 is flagged as a pseudogene. CDR3 size: 16 residues.

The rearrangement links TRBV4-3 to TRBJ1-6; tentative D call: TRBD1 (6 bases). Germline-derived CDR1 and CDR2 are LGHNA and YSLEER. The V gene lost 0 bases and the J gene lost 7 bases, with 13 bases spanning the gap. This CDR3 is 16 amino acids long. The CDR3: CASSQDWGARNSPLHF. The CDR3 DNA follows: TGCGCCAGCAGCCAAGATTGGGGGGCCCGGAATTCACCCCTCCACTTT.

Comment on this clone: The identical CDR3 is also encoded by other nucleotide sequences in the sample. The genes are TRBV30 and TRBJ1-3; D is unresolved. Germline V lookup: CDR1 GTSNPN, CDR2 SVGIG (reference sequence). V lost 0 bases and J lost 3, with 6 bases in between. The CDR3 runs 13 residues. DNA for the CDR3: TGTGCCTGGAGTGTGGCGGATGGAAACACCATATATTTT. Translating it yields CAWSVADGNTIYF.

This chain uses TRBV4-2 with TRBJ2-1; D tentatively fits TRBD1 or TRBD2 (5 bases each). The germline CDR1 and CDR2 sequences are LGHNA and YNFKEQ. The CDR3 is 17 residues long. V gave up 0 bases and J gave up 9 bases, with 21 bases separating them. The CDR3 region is CASSQDPNPSLGVEQFF. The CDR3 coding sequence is TGTGCCAGCAGCCAAGATCCCAACCCCTCACTAGGGGTTGAGCAGTTCTTC.

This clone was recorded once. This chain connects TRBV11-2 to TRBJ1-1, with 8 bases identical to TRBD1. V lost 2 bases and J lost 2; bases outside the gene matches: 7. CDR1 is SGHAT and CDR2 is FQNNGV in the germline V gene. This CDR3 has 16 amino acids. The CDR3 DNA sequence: TGTGCCAGCAGCTTAAACAGGGGGTCGGGCAACACTGAAGCTTTCTTT. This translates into CASSLNRGSGNTEAFF. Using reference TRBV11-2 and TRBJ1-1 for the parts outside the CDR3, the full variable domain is EAGVAQSPRYKIIEKRQSVAFWCNPISGHATLYWYQQILGQGPKLLIQFQNNGVVDDSQLPKDRFSAERLKGVDSTLKIQPAKLEDSAVYLCASSLNRGSGNTEAFFGQGTRLTVV.

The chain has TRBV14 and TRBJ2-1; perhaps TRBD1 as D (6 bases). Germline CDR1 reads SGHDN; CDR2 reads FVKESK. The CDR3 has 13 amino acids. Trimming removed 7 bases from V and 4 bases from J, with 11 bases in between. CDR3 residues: CASTDRIYNEQFF. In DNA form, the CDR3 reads TGTGCCAGCACCGACAGGATTTACAATGAGCAGTTCTTC.

The CDR3 loop reads CAISDFGANVLTF. CDR3 nucleotide sequence: TGTGCCATCAGTGACTTTGGGGCCAACGTCCTGACTTTC. The chain carries TRBV10-3 and TRBJ2-6; D call uncertain. Germline V gives CDR1 ENHRY, CDR2 SYGVKD. Trimming pared 3 bases from V and 3 bases from J, leaving 3 bases between. CDR3 length: 13 amino acids.

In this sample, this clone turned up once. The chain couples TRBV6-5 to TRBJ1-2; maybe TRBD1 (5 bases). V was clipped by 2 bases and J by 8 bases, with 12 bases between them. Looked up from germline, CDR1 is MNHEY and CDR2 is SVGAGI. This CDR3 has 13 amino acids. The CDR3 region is CASSYGGKYGYTF. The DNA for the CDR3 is TGTGCCAGCAGTTACGGGGGAAAATACGGCTACACCTTC.

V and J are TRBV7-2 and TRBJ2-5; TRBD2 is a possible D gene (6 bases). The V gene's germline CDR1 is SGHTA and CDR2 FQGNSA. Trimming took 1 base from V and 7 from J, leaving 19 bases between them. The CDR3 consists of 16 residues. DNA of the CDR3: TGTGCCAGCAGCTTAGTTGGTAGCGGTGGCCCGTGGACCCAGTACTTC. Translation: CASSLVGSGGPWTQYF.

The CDR3, as DNA: TGCGCCAGCAGCCCCGGGTCCACCCCGGCCGATGAGCAGTTCTTC. This gives the protein CASSPGSTPADEQFF. The V gene is TRBV5-1, the J gene TRBJ2-1; D is ambiguous. The CDR3 covers 15 residues. The V and J ends lost 4 bases and 8 bases respectively, with 19 bases between them. Germline CDR1 reads SGHRS; CDR2 reads YFSETQ.

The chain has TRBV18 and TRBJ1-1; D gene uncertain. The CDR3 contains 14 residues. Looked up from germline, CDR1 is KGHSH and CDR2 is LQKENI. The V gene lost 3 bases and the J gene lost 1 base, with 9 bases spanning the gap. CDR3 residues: CASSPGVENTEAFF. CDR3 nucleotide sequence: TGTGCCAGCTCACCCGGGGTCGAGAACACTGAAGCTTTCTTT.

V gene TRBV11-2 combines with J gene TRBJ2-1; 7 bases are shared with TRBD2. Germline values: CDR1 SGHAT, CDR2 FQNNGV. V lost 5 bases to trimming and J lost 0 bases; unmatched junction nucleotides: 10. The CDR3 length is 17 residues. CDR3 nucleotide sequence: TGTGCCAGCAGCACGACACTAGCGCAGAGCTCCTACAATGAGCAGTTCTTC. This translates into CASSTTLAQSSYNEQFF. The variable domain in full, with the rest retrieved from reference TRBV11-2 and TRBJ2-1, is EAGVAQSPRYKIIEKRQSVAFWCNPISGHATLYWYQQILGQGPKLLIQFQNNGVVDDSQLPKDRFSAERLKGVDSTLKIQPAKLEDSAVYLCASSTTLAQSSYNEQFFGPGTRLTVL.

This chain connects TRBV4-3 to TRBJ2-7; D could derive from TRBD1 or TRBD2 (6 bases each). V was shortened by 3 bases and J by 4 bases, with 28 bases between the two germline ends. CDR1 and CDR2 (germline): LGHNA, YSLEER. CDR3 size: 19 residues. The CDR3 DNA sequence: TGCGCCAGCAGCCATCGTCACCCCGGCAGGACCCTAGGGGGGTACGAGCAGTACTTC. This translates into CASSHRHPGRTLGGYEQYF.

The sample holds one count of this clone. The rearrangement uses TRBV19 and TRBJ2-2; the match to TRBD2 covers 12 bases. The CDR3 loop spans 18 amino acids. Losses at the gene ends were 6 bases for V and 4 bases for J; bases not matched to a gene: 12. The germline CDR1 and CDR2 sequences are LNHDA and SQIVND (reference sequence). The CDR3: CASSRWLAGGLITGELFF. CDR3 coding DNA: TGTGCCAGTAGCAGGTGGCTAGCGGGAGGGCTAATCACCGGGGAGCTGTTTTTT.

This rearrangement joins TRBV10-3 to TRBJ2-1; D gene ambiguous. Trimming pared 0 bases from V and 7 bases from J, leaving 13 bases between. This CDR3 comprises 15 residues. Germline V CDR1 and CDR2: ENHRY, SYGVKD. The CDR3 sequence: CAISESDIWGNEQFF. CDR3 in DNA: TGTGCCATCAGTGAGTCCGATATCTGGGGTAATGAGCAGTTCTTC.

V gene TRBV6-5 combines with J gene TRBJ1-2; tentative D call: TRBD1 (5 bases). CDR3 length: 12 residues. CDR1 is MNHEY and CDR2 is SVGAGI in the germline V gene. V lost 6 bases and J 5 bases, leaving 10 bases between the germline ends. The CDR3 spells CASSYAGYGYTF. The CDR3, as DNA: TGTGCCAGCAGCTACGCAGGGTATGGCTACACCTTC.